The following is a T cell receptor beta chain sequence with its context. The data stem from a study of shared T cell receptors in the human thymus. Generated by immunoSEQ multiplex PCR, the TCRdb table keeps only in-frame clones and is missing some. The repertoire holds 500,000 to 850,000 clones, with over 75% as singletons. These same data were also listed under a study on human thymus T cells. That paper states: Gene usage for V and J segments appeared biased in thymic and blood repertoires. A high degree of thymic repertoire overlap among unrelated individuals was reported in related research.

The receptor was derived from a boy younger than two with a congenital heart defect. The sequencing input was thymocytes.

The CDR3 spells CASSGHLDTEAFF. In nucleotides, the CDR3 is TGCGCCAGCAGCGGGCACCTGGACACTGAAGCTTTCTTT. The chain uses TRBV5-1 and TRBJ1-1; D remains ambiguous. The CDR3 consists of 13 residues. Trimming shortened V by 4 bases and J by 3 bases, and 10 bases separated the two germline ends. The V gene's germline CDR1 is SGHRS and CDR2 YFSETQ.